This TCR beta chain was documented in a study of blood T cell repertoires in COVID-19. Study-level background: Specimens from acute and convalescent COVID-19 originated in the United States, Italy and Spain. PBMCs, B-cell-depleted T cells, or T cells provided the cDNA or gDNA that made up the material.

Per the authors' pipeline: It was from reference gene primer amplification that nucleated cell counts were estimated. The table came from immunoSEQ multiplex PCR; TCRdb's copy has only in-frame clones and leaves some out. V and J calls and clone size follow that table, whereas D and trimming were derived from the DNA. The sample shows around 220,000 clones, around 84% of them seen only once. The CDR3 runs 15 residues. V lost 5 bases and J lost 1, with 11 bases in between. Germline V gene sequence: CDR1 MGHRA, CDR2 YSYEKL. The chain is built from TRBV4-1 and TRBJ2-2; possibly TRBD1 for D (5 bases). Sequenced material: peripheral blood. This receptor was taken from a man aged 25-40 years with active or convalescent COVID-19. CDR3 in DNA: TGCGCCAGCAGCAATTATGACAGGAACACCGGGGAGCTGTTTTTT. It is translated as CASSNYDRNTGELFF.